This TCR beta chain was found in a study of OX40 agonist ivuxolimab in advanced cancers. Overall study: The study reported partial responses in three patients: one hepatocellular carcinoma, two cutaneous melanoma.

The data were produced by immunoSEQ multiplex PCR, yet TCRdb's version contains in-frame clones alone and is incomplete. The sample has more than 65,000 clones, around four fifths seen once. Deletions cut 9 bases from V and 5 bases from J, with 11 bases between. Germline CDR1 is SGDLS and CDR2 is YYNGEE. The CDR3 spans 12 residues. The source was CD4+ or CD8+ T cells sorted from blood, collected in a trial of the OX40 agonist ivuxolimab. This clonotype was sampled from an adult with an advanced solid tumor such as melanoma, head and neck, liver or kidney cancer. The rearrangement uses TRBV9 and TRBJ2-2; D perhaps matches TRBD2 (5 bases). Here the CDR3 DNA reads TGTGCCACCTCGTGGAGGACCGGGGAGCTGTTTTTT. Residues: CATSWRTGELFF.